This T cell receptor (beta chain) was sequenced in a study of shared clonotypes between healthy human individuals. Each subset's genomic DNA was split evenly across several immunoSEQ plates. Replicate PCRs run on sorted subsets employed approximately 0.2 ug DNA, around 27,000 T cell genomes. Here immunoSEQ multiplex PCR was the method, and the copy in TCRdb shows in-frame clones only, minus some. Among around 330,000 clones, under 80% were seen once, and the ten largest hold over 9%. The CDR3 runs 14 residues. Unmatched junction bases numbered 7, after V lost 4 bases and J lost 7 bases. Study conclusions and caveats: Generation probabilities were higher for clonotypes shared across all four sorted-subset donors than for unshared ones. Among the subsets, naive ones generally showed larger estimated richness than memory ones.

A remark on this clone: No antigen is known for it.

The receptor comes from a man between 25 and 39 years old in good health. The gene calls are TRBV7-1 and TRBJ2-1, with TRBD2 matching 7 bases. TRBV7-1 is treated as an ORF (open reading frame) with a function not yet certain. Material for sequencing was memory CD4+ T cells sorted from blood. Described subset: CD45RA-negative fraction. The CDR3 nucleotides read TGTGCCAGCAGCTTAGCGGCGGGAGCTAATGAGCAGTTCTTC. Protein product: CASSLAAGANEQFF.